This paragraph reports one T cell receptor (beta chain). TCRdb reprocessed the 5' RACE reads and keeps a single row for each CDR3 protein, giving no DNA. The table gives approximately 150,000 distinct CDR3 sequences; the top ten clones make up 12% of it. CDR3 size: 15 residues. Per germline, CDR1 SGHTA and CDR2 FQGNSA. The data were taken from a study of T cells expressing NK-cell markers. Study summary: Cells sorted as CD3+CD56+NKG2C+, CD3+CD56+NKG2C- and CD3+CD56-NKG2C+ T cells supplied the TCR beta repertoires.

The clonotype originates from a young man in good health. Sequenced sample: blood T cells: a sorted CD56 or NKG2C T cell subset, CD4+ or CD8+ T cells, or bulk PBMC T cells (not recorded which). The chain carries TRBV7-2 and TRBJ2-3. CDR3 residues: CASSLSRTSRDTQYF. The full variable domain, rest sourced from reference TRBV7-2 and TRBJ2-3, is GAGVSQSPSNKVTEKGKDVELRCDPISGHTALYWYRQSLGQGLEFLIYFQGNSAPDKSGLPSDRFSAERTGGSVSTLTIQRTQQEDSAVYLCASSLSRTSRDTQYFGPGTRLTVL.